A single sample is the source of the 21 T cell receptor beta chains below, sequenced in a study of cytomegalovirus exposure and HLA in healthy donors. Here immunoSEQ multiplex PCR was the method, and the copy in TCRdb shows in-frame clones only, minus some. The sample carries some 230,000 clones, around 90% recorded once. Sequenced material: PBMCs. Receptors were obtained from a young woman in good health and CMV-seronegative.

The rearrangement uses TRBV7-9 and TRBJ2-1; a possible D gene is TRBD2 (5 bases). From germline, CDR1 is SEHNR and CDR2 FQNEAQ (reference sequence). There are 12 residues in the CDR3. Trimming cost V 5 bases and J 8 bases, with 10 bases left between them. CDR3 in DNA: TGTGCCAGCAGCCCCCGAGCGGATGAGCAGTTCTTC. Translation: CASSPRADEQFF.

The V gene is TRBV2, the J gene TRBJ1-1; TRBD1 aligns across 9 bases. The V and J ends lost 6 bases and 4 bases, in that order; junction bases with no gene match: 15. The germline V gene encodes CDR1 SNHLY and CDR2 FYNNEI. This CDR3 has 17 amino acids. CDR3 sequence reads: CASRPPRHRGRGTEAFF. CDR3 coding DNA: TGTGCCAGCAGGCCCCCTAGACACAGGGGGCGAGGCACTGAAGCTTTCTTT.

The CDR3 sequence is CASSLLVGTGGTEAFF. The CDR3 DNA is TGTGCCAGTAGTCTGCTGGTGGGGACAGGGGGCACTGAAGCTTTCTTT. This chain joins TRBV19 and TRBJ1-1; 11 bases match TRBD1. This CDR3 spans 16 amino acids. Germline-derived CDR1 and CDR2 are LNHDA and SQIVND (reference sequence). The ends lost 5 bases at V and 4 bases at J; junction bases unmatched: 9.

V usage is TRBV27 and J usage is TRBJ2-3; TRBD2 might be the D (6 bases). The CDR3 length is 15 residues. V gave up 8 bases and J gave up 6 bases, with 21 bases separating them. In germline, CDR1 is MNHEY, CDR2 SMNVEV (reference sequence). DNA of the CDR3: TGTGCCAGCGGGGAGGTGGGCCGACGACCGGATACGCAGTATTTT. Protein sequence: CASGEVGRRPDTQYF.

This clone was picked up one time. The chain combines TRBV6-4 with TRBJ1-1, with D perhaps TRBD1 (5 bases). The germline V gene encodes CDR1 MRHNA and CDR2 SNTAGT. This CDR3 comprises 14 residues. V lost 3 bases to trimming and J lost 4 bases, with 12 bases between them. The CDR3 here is CASSEGREGTEAFF. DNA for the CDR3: TGTGCCAGCAGTGAGGGCAGGGAGGGCACTGAAGCTTTCTTT.

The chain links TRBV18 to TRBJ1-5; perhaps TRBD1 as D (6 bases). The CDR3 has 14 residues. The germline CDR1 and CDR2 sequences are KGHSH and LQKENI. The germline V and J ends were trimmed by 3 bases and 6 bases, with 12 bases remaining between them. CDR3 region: CASSPGGGLQPQHF. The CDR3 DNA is TGTGCCAGCTCACCCGGGGGGGGGCTTCAGCCCCAGCATTTT.

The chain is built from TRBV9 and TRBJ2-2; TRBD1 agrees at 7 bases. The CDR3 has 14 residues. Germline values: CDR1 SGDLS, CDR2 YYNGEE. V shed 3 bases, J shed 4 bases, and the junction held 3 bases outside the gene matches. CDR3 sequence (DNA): TGTGCCAGCAGCGGGGGACAGAGCACCGGGGAGCTGTTTTTT. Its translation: CASSGGQSTGELFF.

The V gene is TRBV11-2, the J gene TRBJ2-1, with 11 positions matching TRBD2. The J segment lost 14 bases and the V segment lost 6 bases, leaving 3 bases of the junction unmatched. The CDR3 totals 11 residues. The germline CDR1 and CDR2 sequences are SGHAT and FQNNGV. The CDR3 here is CASRSTSGKFF. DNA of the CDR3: TGTGCCAGCAGGTCGACTAGCGGGAAGTTCTTC.

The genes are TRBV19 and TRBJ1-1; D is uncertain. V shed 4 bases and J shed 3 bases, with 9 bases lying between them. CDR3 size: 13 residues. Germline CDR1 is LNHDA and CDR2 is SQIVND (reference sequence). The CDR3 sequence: CASSTVGDTEAFF. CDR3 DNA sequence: TGTGCCAGTAGTACGGTGGGAGACACTGAAGCTTTCTTT.

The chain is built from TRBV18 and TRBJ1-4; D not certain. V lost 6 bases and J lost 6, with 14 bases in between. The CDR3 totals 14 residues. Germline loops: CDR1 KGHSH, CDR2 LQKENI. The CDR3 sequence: CASSHSWRYEKLFF. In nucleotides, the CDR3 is TGTGCCAGCTCTCATTCTTGGCGGTATGAAAAACTGTTTTTT.

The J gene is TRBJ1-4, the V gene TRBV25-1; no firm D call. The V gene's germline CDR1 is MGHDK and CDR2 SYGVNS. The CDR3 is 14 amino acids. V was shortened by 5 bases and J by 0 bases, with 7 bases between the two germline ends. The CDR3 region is CASSLGATNEKLFF. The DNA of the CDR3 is TGTGCCAGCAGTCTGGGAGCAACTAATGAAAAACTGTTTTTT.

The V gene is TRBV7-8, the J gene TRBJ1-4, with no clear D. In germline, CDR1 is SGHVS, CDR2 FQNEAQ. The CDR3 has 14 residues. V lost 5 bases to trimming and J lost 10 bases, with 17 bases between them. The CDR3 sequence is CASSQVEEFGKLFF. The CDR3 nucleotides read TGTGCCAGCAGCCAGGTGGAGGAATTCGGAAAACTGTTTTTT.

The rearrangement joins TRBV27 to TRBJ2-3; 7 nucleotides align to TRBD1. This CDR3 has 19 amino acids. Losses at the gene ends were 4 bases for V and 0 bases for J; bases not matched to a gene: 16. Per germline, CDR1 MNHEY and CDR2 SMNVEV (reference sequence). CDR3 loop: CASSSLTGVYIPSTDTQYF. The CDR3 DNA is TGTGCCAGCAGTTCCCTCACAGGGGTCTACATCCCTAGCACAGATACGCAGTATTTT.

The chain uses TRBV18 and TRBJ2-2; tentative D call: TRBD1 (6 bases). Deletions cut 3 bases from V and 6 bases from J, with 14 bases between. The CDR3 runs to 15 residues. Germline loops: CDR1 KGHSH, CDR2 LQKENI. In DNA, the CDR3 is TGTGCCAGCTCACCGGGCAGGGGAAGCGCCGGGGAGCTGTTTTTT. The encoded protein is CASSPGRGSAGELFF.

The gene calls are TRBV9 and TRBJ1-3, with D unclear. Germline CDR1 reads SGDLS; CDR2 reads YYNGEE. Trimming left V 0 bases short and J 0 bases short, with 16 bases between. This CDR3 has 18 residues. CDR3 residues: CASSVDGEAPHSGNTIYF. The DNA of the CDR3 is TGTGCCAGCAGCGTAGATGGAGAGGCCCCTCACTCTGGAAACACCATATATTTT.

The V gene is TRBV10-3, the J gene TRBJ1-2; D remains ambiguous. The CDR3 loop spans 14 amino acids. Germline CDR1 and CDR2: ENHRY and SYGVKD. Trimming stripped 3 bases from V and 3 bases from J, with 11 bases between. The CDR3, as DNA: TGTGCCATCAGTGAAGAGGGTCCGGACTATGGCTACACCTTC. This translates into CAISEEGPDYGYTF.

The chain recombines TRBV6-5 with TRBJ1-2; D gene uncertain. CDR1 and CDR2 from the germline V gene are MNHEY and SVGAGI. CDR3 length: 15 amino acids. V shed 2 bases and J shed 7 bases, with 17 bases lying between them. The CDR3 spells CASSYGGGMGVGYTF. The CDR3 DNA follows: TGTGCCAGCAGTTACGGTGGAGGAATGGGCGTTGGCTACACCTTC.

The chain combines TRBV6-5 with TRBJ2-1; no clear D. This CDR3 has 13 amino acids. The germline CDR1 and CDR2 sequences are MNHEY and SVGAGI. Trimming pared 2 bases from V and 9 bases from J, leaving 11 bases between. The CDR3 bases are TGTGCCAGCAGTTACGGGCAGATAAGTGAGCAGTTCTTC. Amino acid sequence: CASSYGQISEQFF.

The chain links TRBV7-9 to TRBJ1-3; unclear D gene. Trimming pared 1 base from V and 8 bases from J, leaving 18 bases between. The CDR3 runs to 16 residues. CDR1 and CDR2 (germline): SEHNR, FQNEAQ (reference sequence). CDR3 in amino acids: CASSLGRLGKRDTIYF. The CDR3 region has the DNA TGTGCCAGCAGCTTAGGGAGGTTGGGGAAGAGGGACACCATATATTTT. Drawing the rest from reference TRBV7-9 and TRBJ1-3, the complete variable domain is DTGVSQNPRHKITKRGQNVTFRCDPISEHNRLYWYRQTLGQGPEFLTYFQNEAQLEKSRLLSDRFSAERPKGSFSTLEIQRTEQGDSAMYLCASSLGRLGKRDTIYFGEGSWLTVV.

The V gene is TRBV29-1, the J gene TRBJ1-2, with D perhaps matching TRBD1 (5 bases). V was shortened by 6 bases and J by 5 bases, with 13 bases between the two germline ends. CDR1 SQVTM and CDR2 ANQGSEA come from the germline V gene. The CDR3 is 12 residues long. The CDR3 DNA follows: TGCAGCGTGGACGGGGGGGGATATGGCTACACCTTC. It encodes CSVDGGGYGYTF.

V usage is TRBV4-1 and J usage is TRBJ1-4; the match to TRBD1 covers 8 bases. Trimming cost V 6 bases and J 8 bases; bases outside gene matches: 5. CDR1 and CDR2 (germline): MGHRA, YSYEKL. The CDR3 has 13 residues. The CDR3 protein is CASSVWTGEKLFF. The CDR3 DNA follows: TGCGCCAGCAGTGTTTGGACAGGGGAAAAACTGTTTTTT.